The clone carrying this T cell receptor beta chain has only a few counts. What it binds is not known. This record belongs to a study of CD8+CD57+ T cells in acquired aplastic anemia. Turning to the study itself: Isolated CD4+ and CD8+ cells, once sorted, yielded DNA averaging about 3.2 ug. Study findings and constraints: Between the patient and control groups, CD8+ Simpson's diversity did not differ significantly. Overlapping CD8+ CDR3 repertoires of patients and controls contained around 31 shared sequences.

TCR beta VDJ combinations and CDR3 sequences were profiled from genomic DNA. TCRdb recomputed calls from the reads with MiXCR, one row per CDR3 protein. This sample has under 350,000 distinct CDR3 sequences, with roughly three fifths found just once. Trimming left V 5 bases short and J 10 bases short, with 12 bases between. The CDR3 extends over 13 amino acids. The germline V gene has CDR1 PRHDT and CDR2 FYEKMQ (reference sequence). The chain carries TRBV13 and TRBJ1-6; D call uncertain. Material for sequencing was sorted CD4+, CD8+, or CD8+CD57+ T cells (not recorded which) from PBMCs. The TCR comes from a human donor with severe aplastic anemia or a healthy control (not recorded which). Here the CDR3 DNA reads TGTGCCAGCAGCCCAAACGGCCTCTCACCCCTCCACTTT. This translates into CASSPNGLSPLHF.